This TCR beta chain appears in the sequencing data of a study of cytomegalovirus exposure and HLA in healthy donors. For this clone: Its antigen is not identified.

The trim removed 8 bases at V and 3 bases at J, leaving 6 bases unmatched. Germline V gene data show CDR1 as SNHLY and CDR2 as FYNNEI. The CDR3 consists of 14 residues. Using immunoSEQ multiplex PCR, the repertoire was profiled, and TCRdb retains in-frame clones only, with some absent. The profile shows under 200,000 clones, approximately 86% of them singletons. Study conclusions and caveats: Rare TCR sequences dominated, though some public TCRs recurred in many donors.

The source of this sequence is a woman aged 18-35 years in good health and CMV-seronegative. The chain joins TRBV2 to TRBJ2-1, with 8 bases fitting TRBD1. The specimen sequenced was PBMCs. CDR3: CASGKGTGYNEQFF. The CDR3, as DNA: TGTGCCAGCGGGAAGGGGACAGGCTACAATGAGCAGTTCTTC.